This T cell receptor (beta chain) is from a study of cytomegalovirus exposure and HLA in healthy donors. Study findings and constraints: A prior analysis recorded that most TCR beta V segments were productive about 90% or about 30% of the time. It was in a later analysis that TCR association rates were seen to vary by HLA locus, highest for DRB1 and lowest for HLA-C.

With 60 Vbeta and 13 Jbeta primers, the PCR was carried out. The protocol was immunoSEQ multiplex PCR, while the TCRdb copy is restricted to in-frame clones and leaves out a portion. The sample records 100,000 to 150,000 clones, roughly 17% being singletons. Germline CDR1 and CDR2: SGHTA and FQGTGA. With 5 bases clipped from V and 1 base from J, the junction kept 9 bases outside the gene matches. The CDR3 runs to 16 residues. This clone was detected only a few times. What it recognizes is unknown. This sequence originates from a female donor in good health and CMV-seropositive. The sequencing sample was made of PBMCs. This chain joins TRBV7-3 and TRBJ1-1, with 8 bases lining up with TRBD1. The CDR3, as DNA: TGTGCCAGCAGCACAACAGGGGGATTGGGGAACACTGAAGCTTTCTTT. It codes for CASSTTGGLGNTEAFF.